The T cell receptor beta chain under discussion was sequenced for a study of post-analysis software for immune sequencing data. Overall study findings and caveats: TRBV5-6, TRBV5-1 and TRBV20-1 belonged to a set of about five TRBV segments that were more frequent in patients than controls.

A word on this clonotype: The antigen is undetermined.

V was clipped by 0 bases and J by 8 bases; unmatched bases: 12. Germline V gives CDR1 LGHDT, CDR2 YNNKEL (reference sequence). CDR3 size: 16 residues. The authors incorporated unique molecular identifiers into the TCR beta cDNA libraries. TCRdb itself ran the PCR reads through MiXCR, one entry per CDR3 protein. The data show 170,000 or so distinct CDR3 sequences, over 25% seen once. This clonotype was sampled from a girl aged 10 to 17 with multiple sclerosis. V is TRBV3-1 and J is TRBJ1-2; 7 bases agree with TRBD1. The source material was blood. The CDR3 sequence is CASSQEGGGGAGGYTF. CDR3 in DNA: TGTGCCAGCAGCCAAGAAGGTGGAGGGGGCGCCGGGGGCTACACCTTC.